This entry lists 13 T cell receptor beta chains sequenced from one sample in a study of T cells of healthy individuals. TCRdb reprocessed the 5' RACE reads via MiXCR and lists one record per CDR3 protein. The table lists around 63,000 distinct CDR3 sequences, 15% to 20% of them singletons. The receptors were gathered from a human donor in good health.

The V call is TRBV6-4, the J call TRBJ2-5; D perhaps matches TRBD2 (5 bases). This CDR3 contains 13 residues. Germline CDR1 is MRHNA and CDR2 is SNTAGT. V was pared by 5 bases and J by 5 bases, with 12 bases between. This CDR3 is CASSQEPGETQYF. The CDR3 nucleotides are TGTGCCAGCAGTCAGGAGCCGGGGGAGACCCAGTACTTC.

This clonotype was counted at least ten times. V is TRBV7-9 and J is TRBJ2-5; 9 nucleotides line up with TRBD2. The CDR3 loop spans 14 amino acids. Germline CDR1 is SEHNR and CDR2 is FQNEAQ (reference sequence). The V and J ends lost 6 bases and 4 bases, in that order; junction bases with no gene match: 6. CDR3 residues: CASRIGGGGETQYF. In DNA, the CDR3 is TGTGCCAGCAGGATTGGCGGGGGGGGAGAGACCCAGTACTTC.

This clonotype was seen more than once but under ten times. The rearrangement uses TRBV20-1 and TRBJ2-3; tentatively, D is TRBD1 (5 bases). V was cut by 6 bases and J by 5 bases, with 15 bases left in between. The CDR3 consists of 13 residues. Germline values: CDR1 DFQATT, CDR2 SNEGSKA (reference sequence). The CDR3 coding sequence is TGCAGTGCCCCGCGGTTAGGGGAAGATACGCAGTATTTT. Translated, it gives CSAPRLGEDTQYF.

This clonotype was picked up a small number of times. This clone may be a read error of a much larger clone one base away. The chain employs TRBV27 and TRBJ2-3, with D uncertain. Trimming cost V 2 bases and J 5 bases, with 5 bases left between them. The CDR3 extends over 12 amino acids. Per the germline V gene, CDR1 is MNHEY and CDR2 is SMNVEV (reference sequence). CDR3 bases: TGTGCCAGCAGTTTAATAGGAGATACGCAGTATTTT. Protein product: CASSLIGDTQYF.

The V call is TRBV6-2 or TRBV6-3, the J call TRBJ2-7, with D unresolved. In germline, CDR1 is MNHEY, CDR2 SVGEGT. Trimming removed 8 bases from V and 2 bases from J, with 19 bases in between. CDR3 length: 15 residues. This CDR3 reads CASVAPDGFTYEQYF. CDR3 in DNA: TGTGCCAGCGTAGCCCCCGACGGGTTCACCTACGAGCAGTACTTC.

This clonotype was seen at least ten times. The rearrangement links TRBV30 to TRBJ1-2, with D perhaps TRBD1 (5 bases). CDR3 size: 15 residues. With 4 bases removed from V and 4 bases from J, the gap between germline ends came to 19 bases. Germline V gene data show CDR1 as GTSNPN and CDR2 as SVGIG (reference sequence). CDR3 nucleotides: TGTGCCTGGAAAGGGGCTATGAAGGGCGGCTATGGCTACACCTTC. Protein product: CAWKGAMKGGYGYTF.

This chain connects TRBV9 to TRBJ2-7, with D hard to call. The CDR3 spans 15 residues. Germline lookup yields CDR1 SGDLS and CDR2 YYNGEE. V was pared by 0 bases and J by 3 bases, with 13 bases between. The CDR3 nucleotides are TGTGCCAGCAGCGTAGCGGCAGAGCCCCACTACGAGCAGTACTTC. This codes for CASSVAAEPHYEQYF.

The gene calls are TRBV6-1 and TRBJ1-6; D remains ambiguous. The germline CDR1 and CDR2 sequences are MNHNS and SASEGT. The V end lost 6 bases, the J end lost 6 bases, and 9 bases lay between the germline ends. The CDR3 is made up of 13 amino acids. CDR3 DNA sequence: TGTGCCAGCAGAAAGAACTTTAATTCACCCCTCCACTTT. This codes for CASRKNFNSPLHF.

There are many counts of this clonotype. This rearrangement joins TRBV2 to TRBJ2-3; D is unclear. The CDR3 consists of 13 residues. Germline V gene sequence: CDR1 SNHLY, CDR2 FYNNEI. Trimming took off 6 bases at V and 6 bases at J, with 13 bases between the two ends. The CDR3, as DNA: TGTGCCAGCAGCGCCTTTCTAGGGGATACGCAGTATTTT. Encoded protein: CASSAFLGDTQYF.

The J gene is TRBJ1-1, the V gene TRBV3-1, with D possibly being TRBD1 (5 bases). The germline gives CDR1 LGHDT, CDR2 YNNKEL (reference sequence). Trimming stripped 2 bases from V and 6 bases from J, with 13 bases between. The CDR3 contains 14 residues. As DNA, the CDR3 is TGTGCCAGCAGCCAACCAAGGGGAAGGGCTGAAGCTTTCTTT. Its translation: CASSQPRGRAEAFF.

In nucleotides, the CDR3 is TGTGCCAGCAGCCAAGCGGGCAGGGGATTCTCCACTGAAGCTTTCTTT. Its translation is CASSQAGRGFSTEAFF. This chain uses TRBV14 with TRBJ1-1, with D perhaps matching TRBD1 (6 bases). This CDR3 has 16 amino acids. V lost 1 base and J 4 bases, leaving 16 bases between the germline ends. The germline CDR1 and CDR2 sequences are SGHDN and FVKESK.

This clonotype was counted only a few times. V usage is TRBV2 and J usage is TRBJ1-6, with no clear D. The V end was cut by 4 bases, the J end by 4 bases, with 8 bases between. Germline CDR1 SNHLY, CDR2 FYNNEI. The CDR3 loop spans 14 amino acids. The CDR3: CASSVLQYNSPLHF. CDR3 coding DNA: TGTGCCAGCAGTGTATTACAGTATAATTCACCCCTCCACTTT.

The table lists this clonotype with many counts. The gene calls are TRBV4-3 and TRBJ2-1; TRBD1 is a possible D gene (6 bases). CDR1 LGHNA and CDR2 YSLEER come from the germline V gene. The CDR3 spans 17 residues. V dropped 0 bases and J dropped 5 bases, with 17 bases sitting between them. The CDR3 nucleotides read TGCGCCAGCAGCCAAGATGGGGGCAGGCCCCCGAACAATGAGCAGTTCTTC. It encodes CASSQDGGRPPNNEQFF.